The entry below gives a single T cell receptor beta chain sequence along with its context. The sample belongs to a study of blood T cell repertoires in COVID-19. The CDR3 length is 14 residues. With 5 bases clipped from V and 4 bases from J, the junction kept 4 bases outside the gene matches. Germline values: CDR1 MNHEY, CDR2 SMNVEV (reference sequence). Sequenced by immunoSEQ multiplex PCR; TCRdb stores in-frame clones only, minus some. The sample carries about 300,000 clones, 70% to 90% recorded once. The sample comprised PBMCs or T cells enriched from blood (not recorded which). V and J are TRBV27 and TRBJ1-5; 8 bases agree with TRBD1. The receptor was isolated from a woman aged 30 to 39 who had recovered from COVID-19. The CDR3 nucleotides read TGTGCCAGCAGTGTCAACAGGGGGAATCAGCCCCAGCATTTT. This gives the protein CASSVNRGNQPQHF.